Below, one TCR beta chain is given with its context. There is no known antigen for this receptor. The input lacks base qualities; no much larger clone sits a single base away. Healthy HIV-negative adults with no recently reported acute infections or vaccinations were included as donors. Every donor was a Caucasian adult residing in Nashville, Tennessee, USA. Magnetic negative selection was used to enrich CD4+ T cells, after which naive cells were positively selected on CD45RA and the negative fraction became the memory subset. Blood was obtained by leukapheresis, after which PBMCs were separated by Ficoll-Histopaque density gradient centrifugation and cryopreserved in liquid nitrogen vapor phase. Purity and quantity of every magnetically sorted T cell population were checked by analytical flow cytometry. Genomic DNA was isolated from each sorted fraction and quantified by UV absorbance on a Nanodrop 2000c.

The sample belongs to a study of shared clonotypes between healthy human individuals (dated by TCRdb to about 2020). With regard to the full study: The cohort included a few men and a couple of women between 18 and 49 years of age. Blood TCR repertoires of about five healthy adults were deeply sequenced to estimate repertoire size and the extent of clonotype sharing between individuals. For each donor, CD4 naive and CD4 memory were each run on three plates, CD8 naive on two plates, and CD8 memory on one plate. Per donor, leukapheresis produced somewhere between about 0.85 and 10 billion PBMCs. To increase sequencing depth and limit assay-specific biases, different laboratories used diverse techniques to prepare libraries and sequence TCR repertoires. Results and caveats for the whole study, not just this receptor: Even with the large sequencing depth, rarefaction of the sorted-subset datasets indicated that sequencing was incomplete. Because the study included a small number of donors, the genetic and exposure-history diversity represented was limited. Sampling was limited to blood, and TCR repertoires in tissue likely differ from TCR repertoires in blood. Pairwise subsampling indicated that sequencing depth was expected to affect the degree of clonotype sharing among donors. Estimated clonotype richness was generally larger for naive than for memory subsets. Clonotypes shared by all four sorted-subset donors showed higher generation probabilities than non-shared clonotypes. About 5% of naive CD4, 3.5% of naive CD8, around 2.3% of memory CD4, and about 0.4% of memory CD8 clonotypes were shared across a handful of donors.

TCR CDR3 regions were amplified from genomic DNA by multiplex PCR using the deep immunoSEQ assay. Genomic DNA extracted from each cell subset was distributed evenly over all wells of several immunoSEQ 96-well plates, and each plate served as one replicate. Each replicate PCR for sorted subsets received 150 to 250 ng genomic DNA, equal to 30,000 or so T cell genomes. Purified libraries were measured with a Qubit 3.0 fluorometer, size-checked on a Bioanalyzer 2100, and measured again with the KAPA Library Quantification kit. Every immunoSEQ 96-well plate was sequenced on a separate single-read 150-cycle Illumina NextSeq 550 flow cell. The authors' analysis ran thus. Because the immunoSEQ output held only junctional sequences and lacked quality scores, the filtering could not match the filtering applied to full-length reads. To assign V/J genes and CDR3, sequences were annotated using PyIR, a Python wrapper for IgBLAST v1.9, with IMGT germline references. Reads were filtered out if the reads had weak V/J assignments (E-value above 1e-6), no CDR3, stop codons, out-of-frame junctions, or ambiguous translated residues. V3J clonotypes were defined as sequences sharing an identical inferred V gene, J gene, and CDR3 amino acid sequence. The percentage overlap between two repertoires was calculated by dividing the number of shared unique clonotypes by the size of the smaller repertoire. Three approaches were used to assess repertoire richness: RTK rarefaction, the Chao1 estimator, and Recon v2.1 estimates of unobserved clonotypes. OLGA was used to compute generation probabilities for all TCRbeta clonotypes that the gDNA method yielded from several donors. Here the immuneACCESS table is served through TCRdb, limited to in-frame sequences with V and J called. Missing clones are a known gap in these copies; in checked studies unresolved V genes cover under half, and the rest lacks a known reason. The D gene and trimming were derived from the DNA, and the V and J assignments and clone size from that table. The sample includes more than 2 million clones, with nearly 97% observed a single time. The top ten constitute approximately 0.13% of the sample.

Deletion took 3 bases off V and 2 bases off J, with a span of 12 bases between the germline ends. There are 15 amino acids in the CDR3, from cysteine to phenylalanine inclusive. Only the CDR3 DNA stays, 45 bases, in frame from base 1. As encoded in the germline V gene, CDR1 is SGHTA while CDR2 is FQGNSA. Sequencing input: naive CD4+ T cells sorted from blood. The cell subset or site label here, explained by the study, means: CD45RA+ positively selected. The V and J genes are TRBV7-2 and TRBJ2-3, with no confident D gene call. The sequence was collected from a man in his late teens or twenties in good health. CDR3 reads: CASSLAFLSTDTQYF. The sequenced DNA is TGTGCCAGCAGCTTGGCCTTTCTCTCCACAGATACGCAGTATTTT.